This T cell receptor beta chain came from a study of human T cells and chemical hapten exposure. The CDR3 length is 15 residues. CDR1 is MNHEY, CDR2 SMNVEV, per germline (reference sequence). V was clipped by 5 bases and J by 1 base, with 14 bases between them. Study-wide results and caveats: Expanded TCRs grouped into significantly more large CDR3 similarity clusters than controls produced.

Time point reported: patch test 1, 2 weeks after DPC sensitization. The sample's treatment: therapeutic diphenylcyclopropenone sensitization with weekly scalp DPC. This clonotype occurred a few times. Its cognate antigen is unknown. TCRdb passed the RACE reads through MiXCR, listing each CDR3 protein once. This repertoire shows around 300,000 distinct CDR3 sequences, 5.5% to 8% found once; its top ten account for about 8%. The chain carries TRBV27 and TRBJ1-1, with D hard to call. The sample consisted of whole blood, taken in connection with sensitization to the hapten diphenylcyclopropenone (DPC). The receptor's source is a woman aged 18-29 years with alopecia areata. Some clones in this sample may be carry-over from other donors' samples. In DNA, the CDR3 is TGTGCCAGCAGTCCGCGACTGATGAAGAACACTGAAGCTTTCTTT. Its protein is CASSPRLMKNTEAFF.